These 20 T cell receptor beta chains share one sample of origin, sequenced in a study of prognosis after radiotherapy for stage I lung cancer. Template was genomic DNA; TCR beta CDR3 amplified in two multiplex PCR rounds. Primers specific to each TRBV and TRBJ gene were used in first-round PCR. Using its own MiXCR run on the multiplex PCR reads, TCRdb lists one record per CDR3 protein. In the table there are approximately 51,000 distinct CDR3 sequences, about 35% of which are singletons. The source material was PBMCs, sampled before or after stereotactic body radiation therapy (not recorded which). The receptors stem from a donor over 45 with non-small cell lung cancer.

This clonotype was counted ten times or more. The rearrangement joins TRBV7-2 to TRBJ1-4; D remains ambiguous. The V end was cut by 10 bases, the J end by 8 bases, with 17 bases between. The CDR3 runs to 13 residues. CDR1 is SGHTA and CDR2 is FQGNSA in the germline V gene. In DNA form, the CDR3 reads TGTGCCACCGCGCGAAATTATGCCGAAAAACTGTTTTTT. Translating it yields CATARNYAEKLFF.

This clonotype came up a few times. One base away lies a much larger clone, so this may be a sequencing read error. The J gene is TRBJ2-2, the V gene TRBV7-9; possible D gene TRBD2, 7 bases. The germline CDR1 and CDR2 sequences are SEHNR and FQNEAQ (reference sequence). This CDR3 comprises 16 residues. The CDR3 sequence is CASSSESRGGTGEPFF. CDR3 bases: TGTGCCAGCAGCTCCGAATCTAGGGGGGGGACCGGGGAGCCGTTTTTT. Using reference TRBV7-9 and TRBJ2-2 for the parts outside the CDR3, the full variable domain is DTGVSQNPRHKITKRGQNVTFRCDPISEHNRLYWYRQTLGQGPEFLTYFQNEAQLEKSRLLSDRFSAERPKGSFSTLEIQRTEQGDSAMYLCASSSESRGGTGEPFFGEGSRLTVL.

A word on this clonotype: This could be a read error, since a much larger clone is one nucleotide away. This sequence joins TRBV6-2 or TRBV6-3 and TRBJ2-1; 9 bases agree with TRBD1. The CDR3 loop spans 13 amino acids. V was pared by 9 bases and J by 5 bases, with 5 bases of the junction left unmatched. CDR1 and CDR2 from the germline V gene are MNHEY and SVGEGT. The CDR3 nucleotides are TGTGCCAGAGAGACAGGGGGACACAATGAGCAGTTCTTC. Translation gives CARETGGHNEQFF.

The chain combines TRBV29-1 with TRBJ2-5; the match to TRBD1 covers 9 bases. Germline CDR1 SQVTM, CDR2 ANQGSEA. J was trimmed by 5 bases and V by 3 bases; bases with no gene match: 7. This CDR3 is 14 amino acids long. The DNA of the CDR3 is TGCAGCGTTGAGCCCGAGGACAGGGGCGAGACCCAGTACTTC. This encodes CSVEPEDRGETQYF.

Turning to this clonotype: Being one base from a much bigger clone, this may be a read error. The chain couples TRBV20-1 to TRBJ2-1, with 7 bases matching TRBD2. CDR1 DFQATT and CDR2 SNEGSKA come from the germline V gene (reference sequence). V dropped 6 bases and J dropped 6; count of bases not matched to a gene: 5. This CDR3 region has 12 residues. CDR3 in DNA: TGCAGTGCGCTAGCGGATTCCAATGAGCAGTTCTTC. Its protein is CSALADSNEQFF.

This clonotype appeared many times. This sequence joins TRBV3-1 and TRBJ1-4; D remains ambiguous. This CDR3 spans 14 amino acids. Germline values: CDR1 LGHDT, CDR2 YNNKEL (reference sequence). V gave up 0 bases and J gave up 2 bases, with 4 bases separating them. The CDR3 coding sequence is TGTGCCAGCAGCCAAGATCGGACTAATGAAAAACTGTTTTTT. Protein sequence: CASSQDRTNEKLFF.

As regards this clonotype: Only one base separates this from a far larger clonotype, so it likely reflects a read error. V gene TRBV6-2 or TRBV6-3 combines with J gene TRBJ2-6; no clear D. The V and J ends lost 8 bases and 3 bases respectively, with 20 bases between them. From germline, CDR1 is MNHEY and CDR2 SVGEGT. This CDR3 is 17 amino acids long. In nucleotides, the CDR3 is TGTGCCAGCTCCCTTGCAGGATCGAACTATGGGGCCAACGTCCTGACTTTC. It is translated as CASSLAGSNYGANVLTF.

A remark on this clonotype: A single base separates this from a much larger clone, so it may be a read error. The V gene is TRBV16, the J gene TRBJ1-3; no definite D call. This CDR3 is 16 amino acids long. V was clipped by 6 bases and J by 0 bases, with 15 bases between them. Germline CDR1 KGHSY, CDR2 FQNENV. CDR3 bases: TGTGCCAGCAGAAAGTGGGAGGGCTCCTCTGGAAACACCATATATTTT. Amino acid sequence: CASRKWEGSSGNTIYF.

This clonotype was counted once. It is likely a read error: a sequence one base away is far more abundant. The chain links TRBV6-4 to TRBJ1-3; D gene ambiguous. The CDR3 has 13 residues. Germline V gene sequence: CDR1 MRHNA, CDR2 SNTAGT. The V and J ends lost 5 bases and 6 bases respectively, with 11 bases between them. CDR3 sequence reads: CASSLWTVNTIYF. CDR3 DNA sequence: TGTGCCAGCAGTTTATGGACTGTAAACACCATATATTTT.

This clonotype was seen repeatedly, ten times or more. The rearrangement joins TRBV6-2 or TRBV6-3 to TRBJ2-1; D uncertain. The germline V and J ends were trimmed by 6 bases and 12 bases, with 15 bases remaining between them. Germline values: CDR1 MNHEY, CDR2 SVGEGT. This CDR3 region has 12 residues. CDR3 bases: TGTGCCAGCAGAACCACCGCCGGGTTGCAGTTCTTC. Translating it yields CASRTTAGLQFF.

There are many counts of this clonotype. J is TRBJ1-2 and V is TRBV6-1, with TRBD1 identical over 7 bases. Germline loops: CDR1 MNHNS, CDR2 SASEGT. Trimming at V came to 4 bases and at J to 3 bases, leaving 5 bases not matched to a gene. The CDR3 has 14 amino acids. CDR3 residues: CASSGGGQYYGYTF. The CDR3 region has the DNA TGTGCCAGCAGTGGAGGGGGACAGTACTATGGCTACACCTTC.

This clonotype was observed at least ten times. This chain connects TRBV3-1 to TRBJ1-2, with D unresolved. Trimming left V 0 bases short and J 3 bases short, with 2 bases between. This CDR3 has 12 residues. Germline V gene data show CDR1 as LGHDT and CDR2 as YNNKEL (reference sequence). The CDR3 sequence: CASSQEDYGYTF. CDR3 nucleotide sequence: TGTGCCAGCAGCCAAGAGGACTATGGCTACACCTTC.

The table lists this clonotype with a few counts. One base away lies a much larger clone, so this may be a sequencing read error. The chain combines TRBV4-3 with TRBJ1-2; D remains unclear. The CDR3 extends over 15 amino acids. The germline CDR1 and CDR2 sequences are LGHNA and YSLEER. CDR3: CASGQEGPANYGYTF. CDR3 coding DNA: TGCGCCAGCGGCCAAGAAGGTCCGGCGAACTATGGCTACACCTTC.

This clonotype was seen repeatedly, ten times or more. The rearrangement links TRBV5-1 to TRBJ1-3; no firm D call. Germline CDR1 and CDR2: SGHRS and YFSETQ. Trimming stripped 3 bases from V and 0 bases from J, with 10 bases between. CDR3 length equals 15 residues. CDR3 nucleotides: TGCGCCAGCAGCTCAAGCGGCGTCTCTGGAAACACCATATATTTT. Amino acid sequence: CASSSSGVSGNTIYF.

This clonotype has at least ten counts. The rearrangement links TRBV7-2 to TRBJ1-2; D gene ambiguous. Trimming took 1 base from V and 3 from J, leaving 3 bases between them. The CDR3 extends over 12 amino acids. CDR1 is SGHTA, CDR2 FQGNSA, per germline. This CDR3 reads CASSLVDYGYTF. CDR3 sequence (DNA): TGTGCCAGCAGCTTAGTGGACTATGGCTACACCTTC.

A remark on this clonotype: Being one base from a much bigger clone, this may be a read error. The chain joins TRBV4-1 to TRBJ1-1; D remains unclear. This CDR3 has 14 amino acids. Per the germline V gene, CDR1 is MGHRA and CDR2 is YSYEKL. CDR3 protein: CANSRVMANTEAFF. In DNA, the CDR3 is TGCGCCAACAGCCGCGTGATGGCCAACACTGAAGCTTTCTTT.

This clonotype has at least ten counts. The chain has TRBV30 and TRBJ1-1; 7 bases agree with TRBD1. The CDR3 spans 12 residues. The ends lost 5 bases at V and 5 bases at J; junction bases unmatched: 5. Germline V lookup: CDR1 GTSNPN, CDR2 SVGIG (reference sequence). Here the CDR3 reads CAWQGGRTEAFF. The DNA of the CDR3 is TGTGCCTGGCAGGGGGGTCGGACTGAAGCTTTCTTT.

Many counts were recorded for this clonotype. This rearrangement joins TRBV28 to TRBJ1-1; D may be TRBD1 (6 bases). Germline CDR1 reads MDHEN; CDR2 reads SYDVKM. This CDR3 contains 11 residues. The CDR3 loop reads CATNRETEAFF. CDR3 nucleotides: TGTGCGACTAACAGGGAAACTGAAGCTTTCTTT.

This clonotype occurred many times. J is TRBJ2-7 and V is TRBV14, with TRBD1 identical over 9 bases. The germline V gene encodes CDR1 SGHDN and CDR2 FVKESK. After removal of 4 bases from V and 2 bases from J, the junction contained 6 bases not matched to a gene. The CDR3 spans 15 residues. The CDR3 sequence: CASSLGQGRTYEQYF. In DNA form, the CDR3 reads TGTGCCAGCAGCCTCGGACAGGGGCGAACCTACGAGCAGTACTTC.

As to this clonotype: An end of the junction does not agree with germline; a read error may underlie this. V and J are TRBV5-1 and TRBJ2-1; tentatively, D is TRBD2 (5 bases). CDR3 length: 15 amino acids. Germline V gene data show CDR1 as SGHRS and CDR2 as YFSETQ. The CDR3 DNA reads as TGCGCCAGCAGCCGTAGCGTATTTCCCTATAATGAGCAGTTCTTC. The encoded protein is CASSRSVFPYNEQFF.